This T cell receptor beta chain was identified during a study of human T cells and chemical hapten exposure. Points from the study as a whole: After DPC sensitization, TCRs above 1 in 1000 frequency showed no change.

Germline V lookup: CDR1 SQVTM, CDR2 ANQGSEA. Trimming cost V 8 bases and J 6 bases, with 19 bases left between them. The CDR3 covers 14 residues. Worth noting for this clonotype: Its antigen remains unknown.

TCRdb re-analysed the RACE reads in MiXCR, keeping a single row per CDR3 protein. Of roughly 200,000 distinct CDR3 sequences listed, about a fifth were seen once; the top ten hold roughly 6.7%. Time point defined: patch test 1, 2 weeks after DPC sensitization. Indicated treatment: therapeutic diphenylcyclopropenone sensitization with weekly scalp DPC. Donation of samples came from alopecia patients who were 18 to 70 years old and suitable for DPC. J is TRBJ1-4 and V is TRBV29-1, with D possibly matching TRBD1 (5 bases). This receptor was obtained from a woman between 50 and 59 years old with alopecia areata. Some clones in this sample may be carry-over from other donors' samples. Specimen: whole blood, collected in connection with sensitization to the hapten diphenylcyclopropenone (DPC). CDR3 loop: CSTRPGTVDEKLFF. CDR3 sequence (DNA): TGCAGCACTCGACCCGGGACCGTAGATGAAAAACTGTTTTTT.